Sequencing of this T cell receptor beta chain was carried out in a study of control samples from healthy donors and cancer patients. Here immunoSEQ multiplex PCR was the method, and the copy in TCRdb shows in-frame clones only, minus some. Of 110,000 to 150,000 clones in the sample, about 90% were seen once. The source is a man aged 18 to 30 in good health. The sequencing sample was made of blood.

The CDR3 nucleotides read TGCGCCAGCAGCCAAGGCAGCGGGGGTGGCAATGAGCAGTTCTTC. The encoded protein is CASSQGSGGGNEQFF. The genes are TRBV4-1 and TRBJ2-1; 8 nucleotides align to TRBD2. Germline-derived CDR1 and CDR2 are MGHRA and YSYEKL. The CDR3 sequence is 15 residues long. The ends lost 1 base at V and 6 bases at J; junction bases unmatched: 5.